The 23 T cell receptor beta chains below all came from one sample that was sequenced in a study of spatial heterogeneity in lung cancer (dated by TCRdb to the late 2010s). The library was made by 5' RACE. Instrument on record: NextSeq 500. TCRdb ran its own pipeline on the public reads, namely fastp trimming at Q25 and MiXCR clone calling, and kept in-frame beta chains. Rows are unified per CDR3 protein, each entry keeping the most common DNA and genes. This sample is represented by 24,000 or so distinct CDR3 sequences; 5.5% to 7% of them were singletons. 14% of the sample belongs to the ten largest clones. The time point label, read with the paper, signifies: sample taken at primary tumor resection. Whole RNA extracted from tumor and nontumor lung tissue, or from cryopreserved PBMC samples, was used for TCR sequencing without cell sorting. This specimen was PBMCs, taken at surgery. The receptors stem from a male donor with early-stage non-small cell lung cancer.

This clonotype was recorded at least ten times. The chain employs TRBV10-3 and TRBJ2-2; D might be TRBD2 (5 bases). Trimming pared 7 bases from V and 4 bases from J, leaving 13 bases between. The CDR3 totals 14 residues. Germline CDR1 reads ENHRY; CDR2 reads SYGVKD. CDR3 residues: CAITGTEGTGELFF. The CDR3 DNA reads TGTGCCATCACAGGCACTGAGGGCACCGGGGAGCTGTTTTTT.

This clonotype was observed many times. V is TRBV3-1 and J is TRBJ2-7; D is possibly TRBD1 (5 bases). The CDR3 is 18 amino acids. V was pared by 4 bases and J by 1 base, with 23 bases between. The germline V gene encodes CDR1 LGHDT and CDR2 YNNKEL (reference sequence). The CDR3 loop reads CASSRGQVRKPSSYEQYF. The CDR3 region has the DNA TGTGCCAGCAGCCGAGGACAAGTTCGGAAGCCGAGTTCCTACGAGCAGTACTTC.

In its sample, this clonotype was seen a few times. J is TRBJ1-6 and V is TRBV25-1; D is perhaps TRBD1 (6 bases). V lost 0 bases and J lost 6, with 9 bases in between. Per germline, CDR1 MGHDK and CDR2 SYGVNS. This CDR3 comprises 15 residues. The CDR3 spells CASSEYGQSNSPLHF. CDR3 nucleotide sequence: TGTGCCAGCAGTGAATATGGACAGTCTAATTCACCCCTCCACTTT.

This clonotype was observed a few times. The rearrangement joins TRBV5-1 to TRBJ2-3; 8 bases are a match to TRBD2. The germline gives CDR1 SGHRS, CDR2 YFSETQ. Unmatched junction bases numbered 4, after V lost 0 bases and J lost 4 bases. The CDR3 sequence is 15 residues long. CDR3 coding DNA: TGCGCCAGCAGCTTGGACGGGAGGGCCCCAGATACGCAGTATTTT. It codes for CASSLDGRAPDTQYF.

This clonotype was picked up many times. This chain connects TRBV9 to TRBJ2-5; 9 positions match TRBD1. CDR3 length: 19 amino acids. Looked up from germline, CDR1 is SGDLS and CDR2 is YYNGEE. V lost 4 bases, J lost 5 bases, and 21 bases stayed unmatched. CDR3 nucleotide sequence: TGTGCCAGCAGCCGTTACATACCGGGACAGGGTTACCTGGGGGAGACCCAGTACTTC. Translated, it gives CASSRYIPGQGYLGETQYF.

Ten or more counts support this clonotype. The chain has TRBV5-1 and TRBJ2-5, with 8 positions matching TRBD2. Germline CDR1 SGHRS, CDR2 YFSETQ. J lost 0 bases, V lost 0 bases, and 10 bases had no gene match. This CDR3 spans 18 amino acids. CDR3 in amino acids: CASSLDVAGLQYQETQYF. In DNA form, the CDR3 reads TGCGCCAGCAGCTTGGACGTAGCGGGGCTCCAGTACCAAGAGACCCAGTACTTC.

This chain uses TRBV11-3 with TRBJ2-3; the match to TRBD1 covers 11 bases. The CDR3 consists of 16 residues. V gave up 4 bases and J gave up 2 bases; unmatched junction bases: 5. Germline loops: CDR1 SGHNT, CDR2 YENEEA. The CDR3 DNA reads TGTGCCAGCAGCTGGGGGACAGGGGGATACACAGATACGCAGTATTTT. This gives the protein CASSWGTGGYTDTQYF.

This clonotype appeared many times. The chain combines TRBV7-8 with TRBJ2-7; D is unresolved. V was shortened by 5 bases and J by 7 bases, with 9 bases between the two germline ends. This CDR3 has 11 residues. CDR1 is SGHVS and CDR2 is FQNEAQ in the germline V gene. CDR3 residues: CASSPGREQYF. As DNA, the CDR3 is TGTGCCAGCAGCCCAGGAAGGGAGCAGTACTTC.

This clonotype has at least ten counts. This chain links TRBV20-1 with TRBJ2-5; no clear D. Germline CDR1 is DFQATT and CDR2 is SNEGSKA (reference sequence). The CDR3 extends over 13 amino acids. V lost 0 bases to trimming and J lost 5 bases, with 10 bases between them. CDR3 sequence (DNA): TGCAGTGCTAGAGATCCGCCTGTGGAGACCCAGTACTTC. Translated, it gives CSARDPPVETQYF.

The genes are TRBV12-3 or TRBV12-4 and TRBJ1-5; D possibly corresponds to TRBD1 (6 bases). This CDR3 is built from 12 residues. Trimming left V 10 bases short and J 7 bases short, with 14 bases between. CDR3 protein: CATSQGLQPQHF. CDR3 DNA: TGTGCCACCTCGCAGGGGTTGCAGCCCCAGCATTTT.

This clonotype appeared many times. The CDR3 coding sequence is TGTGCCAGCAGGGGGTCTGGGGCCAACGTCCTGACTTTC. Protein sequence: CASRGSGANVLTF. The chain has TRBV2 and TRBJ2-6, with D unclear. The CDR3 has 13 amino acids. Germline values: CDR1 SNHLY, CDR2 FYNNEI. V gave up 6 bases and J gave up 1 base, with 4 bases separating them.

This clonotype was seen ten or more times. The CDR3 sequence is CRGQGTLKSADTQYF. CDR3 nucleotide sequence: TGCAGGGGGCAGGGGACGTTGAAGTCAGCAGATACGCAGTATTTT. The V gene is TRBV20-1, the J gene TRBJ2-3; D is perhaps TRBD1 (6 bases). The germline CDR1 and CDR2 sequences are DFQATT and SNEGSKA (reference sequence). There are 15 residues in the CDR3.

This clonotype ranks as medium-sized. The rearrangement links TRBV10-3 to TRBJ2-3, with TRBD2 as a possible D gene (6 bases). The V end lost 6 bases, the J end lost 5 bases, and 12 bases lay between the germline ends. The CDR3 covers 13 residues. Per the germline V gene, CDR1 is ENHRY and CDR2 is SYGVKD. CDR3 sequence: CAIRGGGEDTQYF. CDR3 DNA sequence: TGTGCCATCAGGGGAGGAGGTGAAGATACGCAGTATTTT.

This clonotype was seen repeatedly, ten times or more. The V gene is TRBV20-1, the J gene TRBJ2-7, with TRBD2 matching over 7 bases. CDR1 is DFQATT and CDR2 is SNEGSKA in the germline V gene (reference sequence). The CDR3 contains 12 residues. V trimming: 4 bases; J trimming: 6 bases; junction bases outside the gene matches: 6. CDR3 nucleotides: TGCAGTGCTAAGGGCGGGGGTTCCGAGCAGTACGTC. It specifies CSAKGGGSEQYV.

This chain connects TRBV6-1 to TRBJ1-5; D is possibly TRBD1 (6 bases). V lost 3 bases, J lost 8 bases, and 11 bases lay in between. Germline V lookup: CDR1 MNHNS, CDR2 SASEGT. This CDR3 has 13 amino acids. The CDR3 spells CASSDGQIKPQHF. In DNA form, the CDR3 reads TGTGCCAGCAGTGATGGACAGATAAAGCCCCAGCATTTT.

This clonotype is medium-sized in the sample. This chain uses TRBV20-1 with TRBJ1-2; TRBD1 agrees at 7 bases. This CDR3 has 12 residues. Germline V gene lookup returns CDR1 DFQATT and CDR2 SNEGSKA (reference sequence). Trimming at V came to 8 bases and at J to 4 bases, leaving 7 bases not matched to a gene. CDR3 nucleotides: TGCAGTACCCCCGACAGGGCCTATGGCTACACCTTC. Translation gives CSTPDRAYGYTF.

The chain uses TRBV6-5 and TRBJ2-7, with D possibly being TRBD1 (6 bases). V lost 4 bases and J lost 0, with 13 bases in between. The CDR3 sequence is 15 residues long. Germline loops: CDR1 MNHEY, CDR2 SVGAGI. CDR3 sequence (DNA): TGTGCCAGCAGTTCCACCGGGACACACTCCTACGAGCAGTACTTC. Translation gives CASSSTGTHSYEQYF.

There are many counts of this clonotype. V gene TRBV27 combines with J gene TRBJ2-1; D possibly corresponds to TRBD1 (5 bases). The V end lost 5 bases, the J end lost 2 bases, and 13 bases lay between the germline ends. This CDR3 contains 15 residues. The germline gives CDR1 MNHEY, CDR2 SMNVEV (reference sequence). This chain's CDR3 is CASSPVRVTYNEQFF. In nucleotides, the CDR3 is TGTGCCAGCAGTCCCGTCAGGGTGACCTACAATGAGCAGTTCTTC.

This clonotype was observed a few times. This sequence joins TRBV28 and TRBJ1-1, with 8 bases fitting TRBD1. Germline values: CDR1 MDHEN, CDR2 SYDVKM. CDR3 length: 14 residues. Losses at the gene ends were 5 bases for V and 0 bases for J; bases not matched to a gene: 2. The CDR3 DNA sequence: TGTGCCAGCAGTACGGGACAGGTGAACACTGAAGCTTTCTTT. It yields the protein CASSTGQVNTEAFF.

This rearrangement joins TRBV29-1 to TRBJ2-3, with D uncertain. The CDR3 is 12 amino acids. Per germline, CDR1 SQVTM and CDR2 ANQGSEA. V was shortened by 5 bases and J by 6 bases, with 12 bases between the two germline ends. The CDR3 spells CSVSKGPDTQYF. CDR3 nucleotides: TGCAGCGTTTCGAAAGGGCCGGATACGCAGTATTTT.

The table lists this clonotype with many counts. The gene calls are TRBV29-1 and TRBJ2-1; 8 bases are a match to TRBD1. Germline V gene data show CDR1 as SQVTM and CDR2 as ANQGSEA. The V and J ends lost 4 bases and 7 bases, in that order; junction bases with no gene match: 6. CDR3 length equals 13 residues. Here the CDR3 DNA reads TGCAGCGTTGGACAGGGGCTAGTGAATGAGCAGTTCTTC. Protein product: CSVGQGLVNEQFF.

This clonotype was seen more than once but under ten times. The chain has TRBV12-5 and TRBJ2-3; D ambiguous. V was pared by 6 bases and J by 7 bases, with 11 bases between. Germline values: CDR1 LGHNT, CDR2 FRNRAP. CDR3 length equals 12 residues. CDR3: CASGEGLYTQYF. For the CDR3, the DNA is TGTGCTAGTGGCGAAGGGTTATATACGCAGTATTTT. Variable domain in full (rest from reference TRBV12-5 and TRBJ2-3): DARVTQTPRHKVTEMGQEVTMRCQPILGHNTVFWYRQTMMQGLELLAYFRNRAPLDDSGMPKDRFSAEMPDATLATLKIQPSEPRDSAVYFCASGEGLYTQYFGPGTRLTVL.

Relative to its sample, this clonotype is medium-sized. The chain combines TRBV28 with TRBJ1-4; no clear D gene. From germline, CDR1 is MDHEN and CDR2 SYDVKM. This CDR3 spans 11 amino acids. V gave up 10 bases and J gave up 7 bases, with 10 bases separating them. CDR3 DNA: TGTGCCACCGGGGAAAGTGAAAAACTGTTTTTT. Amino acid sequence: CATGESEKLFF.